The next 20 T cell receptor beta chains were all read from a single sample in a study of shared clonotypes between healthy human individuals. Cells designated naive CD8 were CD45RO-negative and were positively selected for CCR7, with terminally differentiated effector memory CD45RA+ cells excluded. This table comes from immunoSEQ multiplex PCR, and its TCRdb copy is limited to in-frame clones, with some not included. This table has roughly 1,800,000 clones, over 85% appearing once. The specimen sequenced was naive CD8+ T cells sorted from blood. These receptors were collected from a man aged 18 to 30 in good health.

The rearrangement links TRBV5-1 to TRBJ2-7, with a possible D match to TRBD2 (5 bases). Germline CDR1 and CDR2: SGHRS and YFSETQ. The V end lost 3 bases, the J end lost 0 bases, and 13 bases lay between the germline ends. The CDR3 has 15 amino acids. The CDR3 DNA sequence: TGCGCCAGCAGCTCCACGGGGATTTCCTCCTACGAGCAGTACTTC. Translated: CASSSTGISSYEQYF.

This rearrangement joins TRBV9 to TRBJ2-3, with 10 bases aligning to TRBD2. In germline, CDR1 is SGDLS, CDR2 YYNGEE. The CDR3 is 18 residues long. The V and J ends lost 3 bases and 7 bases, in that order; junction bases with no gene match: 17. The CDR3 region is CASSDSPASGGAVNTQYF. The CDR3, as DNA: TGTGCCAGCAGCGACTCCCCTGCCAGCGGGGGGGCCGTGAATACGCAGTATTTT.

The CDR3 DNA reads TGTGCCAGCAGCTTGGGACAGGGGGCCAAAAACATTCAGTACTTC. This translates into CASSLGQGAKNIQYF. V and J are TRBV7-9 and TRBJ2-4, with TRBD1 matching 10 bases. The CDR3 has 15 residues. Germline-derived CDR1 and CDR2 are SEHNR and FQNEAQ (reference sequence). The J segment lost 1 base and the V segment lost 3 bases, leaving 0 bases of the junction unmatched.

V is TRBV7-6 and J is TRBJ2-7, with 7 bases identical to TRBD2. CDR1 is SGHVS, CDR2 FNYEAQ, per germline. J lost 2 bases, V lost 5 bases, and 12 bases had no gene match. The CDR3 runs to 16 residues. The CDR3 is CASSRGSGEGTYEQYF. In DNA, the CDR3 is TGTGCCAGCAGCCGTGGGAGCGGGGAAGGGACCTACGAGCAGTACTTC.

This sequence joins TRBV6-5 and TRBJ2-2; D call uncertain. The CDR3 consists of 15 residues. The V end was cut by 3 bases, the J end by 5 bases, with 13 bases between. Germline V gene lookup returns CDR1 MNHEY and CDR2 SVGAGI. The CDR3 coding sequence is TGTGCCAGCAGTTATCTCCCCAGTACGACCGGGGAGCTGTTTTTT. Amino acids: CASSYLPSTTGELFF.

V and J are TRBV2 and TRBJ2-2; no reliable D call. The CDR3 sequence is 17 residues long. Germline assignment: CDR1 SNHLY and CDR2 FYNNEI. Deletions cut 2 bases from V and 1 base from J, with 14 bases between. Written as DNA, the CDR3 is TGTGCCAGCAGTGAAAGTCGGACCCCAAGGAACACCGGGGAGCTGTTTTTT. Translating gives CASSESRTPRNTGELFF.

In nucleotides, the CDR3 is TGTGCCAGCAGTGAAGAGGTACCGCGATATAATTCACCCCTCCACTTT. It specifies CASSEEVPRYNSPLHF. The chain joins TRBV6-1 to TRBJ1-6; D gene uncertain. V was pared by 1 base and J by 4 bases, with 11 bases between. Germline V CDR1 and CDR2: MNHNS, SASEGT. The CDR3 has 16 residues.

This clone appeared once. This chain joins TRBV27 and TRBJ1-5, with TRBD1 identical over 12 bases. This CDR3 has 18 residues. Trimming at V came to 6 bases and at J to 5 bases, leaving 14 bases not matched to a gene. Germline-derived CDR1 and CDR2 are MNHEY and SMNVEV (reference sequence). The DNA of the CDR3 is TGTGCCAGCAGCGCAAACGGCTTGGGACAGGGGGCAGATCAGCCCCAGCATTTT. This sequence encodes CASSANGLGQGADQPQHF.

The chain uses TRBV7-3 and TRBJ2-2; 8 bases agree with TRBD1. Per the germline V gene, CDR1 is SGHTA and CDR2 is FQGTGA. Unmatched junction bases numbered 8, after V lost 5 bases and J lost 6 bases. This CDR3 contains 15 residues. For the CDR3, the DNA is TGTGCCAGCAGCCCCGGGACAGGTTTCGCCGGGGAGCTGTTTTTT. This codes for CASSPGTGFAGELFF. Full variable domain (rest looked up from reference TRBV7-3 and TRBJ2-2): GAGVSQTPSNKVTEKGKYVELRCDPISGHTALYWYRQSLGQGPEFLIYFQGTGAADDSGLPNDRFFAVRPEGSVSTLKIQRTERGDSAVYLCASSPGTGFAGELFFGEGSRLTVL.

The chain carries TRBV6-5 and TRBJ2-5; 9 nucleotides align to TRBD2. CDR1 is MNHEY and CDR2 is SVGAGI in the germline V gene. The V segment lost 2 bases and the J segment 4 bases; nucleotides outside the gene matches: 5. The CDR3 extends over 15 amino acids. CDR3 residues: CASSYGGGARETQYF. The CDR3 region has the DNA TGTGCCAGCAGTTACGGCGGGGGGGCGAGAGAGACCCAGTACTTC.

The V gene is TRBV30, the J gene TRBJ1-1; D is perhaps TRBD1 (5 bases). The CDR3 consists of 13 residues. The germline V gene encodes CDR1 GTSNPN and CDR2 SVGIG (reference sequence). V was pared by 1 base and J by 5 bases, with 11 bases between. CDR3: CAWSEQGWTEAFF. DNA of the CDR3: TGTGCCTGGAGTGAGCAGGGATGGACTGAAGCTTTCTTT.

This chain connects TRBV9 to TRBJ2-3; possibly TRBD2 for D (6 bases). Germline CDR1 is SGDLS and CDR2 is YYNGEE. CDR3 length equals 14 residues. With 4 bases removed from V and 2 bases from J, the gap between germline ends came to 11 bases. DNA for the CDR3: TGTGCCAGCAGCCTAGGGACTGCCACAGATACGCAGTATTTT. This translates into CASSLGTATDTQYF.

This clone was seen a single time. This chain links TRBV30 with TRBJ1-1; maybe TRBD1 (5 bases). Germline V gene sequence: CDR1 GTSNPN, CDR2 SVGIG (reference sequence). Trimming stripped 0 bases from V and 2 bases from J, with 13 bases between. CDR3 length: 15 amino acids. CDR3 protein: CAWSVNPGLNTEAFF. As DNA, the CDR3 is TGTGCCTGGAGTGTAAATCCAGGGCTAAACACTGAAGCTTTCTTT.

The rearrangement links TRBV10-2 to TRBJ2-1, with 7 bases matching TRBD2. Germline-derived CDR1 and CDR2 are WSHSY and SAAADI. The CDR3 sequence is 16 residues long. Trimming cost V 1 base and J 5 bases; bases outside gene matches: 8. CDR3 residues: CASSEYPSGNHNEQFF. In DNA form, the CDR3 reads TGCGCCAGCAGTGAGTATCCTAGCGGAAATCACAATGAGCAGTTCTTC.

In the case of this clone: Other DNA sequences in this specimen translate into the identical CDR3. CDR3 DNA: TGTGCCAGCAGCTACACAGGGACTAATGAAAAACTGTTTTTT. Translated: CASSYTGTNEKLFF. The rearrangement links TRBV7-9 to TRBJ1-4; a possible D gene is TRBD1 (6 bases). The CDR3 length is 14 residues. V gave up 4 bases and J gave up 2 bases, with 8 bases separating them. Germline CDR1 is SEHNR and CDR2 is FQNEAQ (reference sequence).

The chain couples TRBV6-6 to TRBJ2-7; D may match TRBD1 or TRBD2 (5 bases each). Germline V gives CDR1 MNHNY, CDR2 SVGAGI (reference sequence). Trimming stripped 10 bases from V and 0 bases from J, with 10 bases between. The CDR3 is 12 residues long. CDR3 protein: CAISGSSYEQYF. The CDR3 DNA is TGTGCCATCTCAGGGAGCTCCTACGAGCAGTACTTC.

The rearrangement links TRBV30 to TRBJ2-3, with D tentatively TRBD2 (7 bases). CDR3 size: 14 residues. V was cut by 1 base and J by 2 bases, with 10 bases left in between. Germline assignment: CDR1 GTSNPN and CDR2 SVGIG (reference sequence). Here the CDR3 DNA reads TGTGCCTGGAGTGCGGCGGGGGCCACAGATACGCAGTATTTT. Amino acid sequence: CAWSAAGATDTQYF.

Remarks on this clone: Other nucleotide sequences in the sample specify the same CDR3. The chain recombines TRBV5-4 with TRBJ2-7; D is unclear. The CDR3 has 13 residues. Between the trimmed V and J ends, which lost 1 base and 3 bases, there was a span of 8 bases. The V gene's germline CDR1 is SGHNT and CDR2 YYREEE (reference sequence). For the CDR3, the DNA is TGTGCCAGCAGCTTGCGAGATGGCTACGAGCAGTACTTC. As protein: CASSLRDGYEQYF.

The V gene is TRBV28, the J gene TRBJ1-1; TRBD1 might be the D (5 bases). Germline CDR1 reads MDHEN; CDR2 reads SYDVKM. The ends were cut back, 6 bases at V and 4 bases at J, with 18 bases in the middle. The CDR3 contains 15 residues. This chain's CDR3 is CASRTAPGFGTEAFF. The CDR3 nucleotides read TGTGCCAGCAGGACAGCCCCAGGGTTTGGCACTGAAGCTTTCTTT.

The chain combines TRBV4-1 with TRBJ1-2; 8 positions agree with TRBD1. The ends lost 3 bases at V and 2 bases at J; junction bases unmatched: 5. CDR1 is MGHRA, CDR2 YSYEKL, per germline. This CDR3 has 15 residues. The CDR3 bases are TGCGCCAGCAGCCATCTAGGACAGGGCAACTATGGCTACACCTTC. It codes for CASSHLGQGNYGYTF.